The next 17 T cell receptor beta chains were all read from a single sample in a study of cytotoxic CD8 clonotypes in ibrutinib-treated CLL (dated by TCRdb to the early 2020s). The time point label on this specimen signifies: roughly 23 months on ibrutinib. Library generation was performed with the immunoSEQ multiplex PCR assay. TCRdb mirrors the immuneACCESS table, restricted to in-frame sequences. Some clones are absent from its copies; in checked studies, under half trace to an unresolved V gene, and the reason for the others is unknown. The sample table lists about 150,000 clones, more than 75% of them with a count of one. 4.5% to 6.5% of the sample belongs to the ten largest clones. The source material was PBMCs, sampled after 24 months of ibrutinib treatment. These receptors all stem from a human donor with chronic lymphocytic leukemia.

The chain couples TRBV11-3 to TRBJ1-4; a weak D match, TRBD1 (5 bases). V was trimmed by 5 bases and J by 8 bases, leaving 21 bases between them. This CDR3 region has 16 residues. Germline V CDR1 and CDR2: SGHNT, YENEEA. The CDR3: CASSLARQGFGEKLFF. CDR3 sequence (DNA): TGTGCCAGCAGCCTGGCCCGCCAGGGATTCGGAGAAAAACTGTTTTTT.

This clone showed up just once. The chain uses TRBV6-5 and TRBJ2-5, with a possible D match to TRBD1 (5 bases). This CDR3 contains 16 residues. Germline V lookup: CDR1 MNHEY, CDR2 SVGAGI. V was shortened by 0 bases and J by 4 bases, with 15 bases between the two germline ends. The CDR3 DNA reads TGTGCCAGCAGTTACTCGGGGCAGGGATGGGGAGAGACCCAGTACTTC. Amino acids: CASSYSGQGWGETQYF.

The chain joins TRBV28 to TRBJ1-4; D unresolved. CDR1 MDHEN and CDR2 SYDVKM come from the germline V gene. V was shortened by 3 bases and J by 8 bases, with 13 bases between the two germline ends. This CDR3 has 14 amino acids. The CDR3 DNA reads TGTGCCAGCAGTTTCGGTCCGATAAGGGAAAAACTGTTTTTT. It yields the protein CASSFGPIREKLFF.

The table lists this clone with a count of one. The chain recombines TRBV4-3 with TRBJ2-1; D is undetermined. The V gene's germline CDR1 is LGHNA and CDR2 YSLEER. This CDR3 is 15 amino acids long. Trimming left V 0 bases short and J 3 bases short, with 9 bases between. The CDR3 here is CASSQEEGLYNEQFF. DNA for the CDR3: TGCGCCAGCAGCCAAGAGGAAGGGCTCTACAATGAGCAGTTCTTC.

V gene TRBV28 combines with J gene TRBJ2-6, with a possible D match to TRBD1 (5 bases). V was clipped by 3 bases and J by 4 bases, with 13 bases between them. The germline gives CDR1 MDHEN, CDR2 SYDVKM. There are 16 residues in the CDR3. CDR3 in DNA: TGTGCCAGCAGTTTGCCCGCCAGGGCCGGGGCCAACGTCCTGACTTTC. It translates to CASSLPARAGANVLTF.

This clone appeared a few times. The rearrangement joins TRBV4-1 to TRBJ1-6; D gene uncertain. In germline, CDR1 is MGHRA, CDR2 YSYEKL. V was shortened by 0 bases and J by 9 bases, with 12 bases between the two germline ends. The CDR3 is made up of 15 amino acids. The CDR3: CASSQDRFGRSPLHF. The DNA for the CDR3 is TGCGCCAGCAGCCAAGATAGGTTTGGGCGTTCACCCCTCCACTTT.

In its sample, this clone was seen once. The chain has TRBV11-2 and TRBJ2-3, with 11 positions matching TRBD2. This CDR3 contains 16 residues. CDR1 and CDR2 (germline): SGHAT, FQNNGV. After removal of 5 bases from V and 1 base from J, the junction contained 5 bases not matched to a gene. CDR3 in amino acids: CASSPTTSGGTDTQYF. DNA for the CDR3: TGTGCCAGCAGCCCGACGACTAGCGGGGGCACAGATACGCAGTATTTT.

V usage is TRBV7-6 and J usage is TRBJ2-4, with 7 bases aligning to TRBD1. Germline-derived CDR1 and CDR2 are SGHVS and FNYEAQ. The V segment lost 5 bases and the J segment 4 bases; nucleotides outside the gene matches: 8. The CDR3 is made up of 15 amino acids. CDR3 residues: CASSPAGTAKNIQYF. The DNA of the CDR3 is TGTGCCAGCAGCCCGGCCGGGACAGCTAAAAACATTCAGTACTTC.

The gene calls are TRBV4-2 and TRBJ2-1, with D unclear. CDR3 size: 15 residues. Germline V gene data show CDR1 as LGHNA and CDR2 as YNFKEQ. Trimming left V 1 base short and J 0 bases short, with 7 bases between. DNA for the CDR3: TGTGCCAGCAGCCAAGGGTTGTTCTCCTACAATGAGCAGTTCTTC. This translates into CASSQGLFSYNEQFF.

The chain uses TRBV6-5 and TRBJ2-7; maybe TRBD1 (6 bases). Trimming pared 2 bases from V and 0 bases from J, leaving 8 bases between. Germline-derived CDR1 and CDR2 are MNHEY and SVGAGI. The length of the CDR3 is 14 residues. The CDR3, as DNA: TGTGCCAGCAGTTACAGGGGGAACTCCTACGAGCAGTACTTC. Translated, it gives CASSYRGNSYEQYF.

The chain employs TRBV11-3 and TRBJ2-2; either TRBD1 or TRBD2 may fit D (5 bases each). With 5 bases removed from V and 4 bases from J, the gap between germline ends came to 20 bases. Looked up from germline, CDR1 is SGHNT and CDR2 is YENEEA. This CDR3 spans 17 amino acids. CDR3 sequence reads: CASSPPTGTSGTGELFF. The CDR3 region has the DNA TGTGCCAGCAGCCCACCCACCGGGACCAGCGGCACCGGGGAGCTGTTTTTT.

This chain links TRBV7-2 with TRBJ1-1; D possibly corresponds to TRBD1 (6 bases). Trimming removed 3 bases from V and 4 bases from J, with 15 bases in between. The germline gives CDR1 SGHTA, CDR2 FQGNSA. The CDR3 runs 15 residues. The CDR3 loop is CASSFWGAGGTEAFF. The DNA of the CDR3 is TGTGCCAGCAGCTTTTGGGGGGCTGGGGGCACTGAAGCTTTCTTT.

This CDR3 reads CASSRGANYNEQFF. The CDR3 DNA follows: TGTGCCAGCAGTCGTGGGGCGAACTACAATGAGCAGTTCTTC. J is TRBJ2-1 and V is TRBV28; D is perhaps TRBD1 (5 bases). CDR3 length: 14 amino acids. Trimming shortened V by 5 bases and J by 3 bases, and 11 bases separated the two germline ends. Germline CDR1 MDHEN, CDR2 SYDVKM.

The CDR3 region has the DNA TGTGCCAGCAGTTACGGGTTTGGCGGAGAGACCCAGTACTTC. Encoded protein: CASSYGFGGETQYF. The chain links TRBV6-5 to TRBJ2-5; D is undetermined. Germline CDR1 is MNHEY and CDR2 is SVGAGI. This CDR3 region has 14 residues. V gave up 2 bases and J gave up 4 bases, with 11 bases separating them.

The chain joins TRBV14 to TRBJ2-1; 8 positions agree with TRBD1. Per germline, CDR1 SGHDN and CDR2 FVKESK. V was clipped by 1 base and J by 7 bases; unmatched bases: 6. There are 15 residues in the CDR3. The CDR3 reads CASSQVAGGGNEQFF. CDR3 in DNA: TGTGCCAGCAGCCAAGTGGCAGGGGGCGGGAATGAGCAGTTCTTC.

This clone has only a few counts. The rearrangement joins TRBV5-1 to TRBJ1-2; tentatively, D is TRBD1 (5 bases). This CDR3 is 13 amino acids long. V was clipped by 5 bases and J by 4 bases, with 12 bases between them. From germline, CDR1 is SGHRS and CDR2 YFSETQ. This CDR3 reads CASRNGATYGYTF. The CDR3 region has the DNA TGCGCCAGCAGGAACGGGGCGACCTATGGCTACACCTTC.

J is TRBJ2-7 and V is TRBV5-1, with TRBD1 matching 11 bases. In germline, CDR1 is SGHRS, CDR2 YFSETQ. After removal of 0 bases from V and 6 bases from J, the junction contained 5 bases not matched to a gene. The CDR3 extends over 15 amino acids. The CDR3 DNA sequence: TGCGCCAGCAGCTTGGCGGGGACAGGGGGGCCCGAGCAGTACTTC. This sequence encodes CASSLAGTGGPEQYF. Combining the CDR3 with reference TRBV5-1 and TRBJ2-7 gives the whole variable domain KAGVTQTPRYLIKTRGQQVTLSCSPISGHRSVSWYQQTPGQGLQFLFEYFSETQRNKGNFPGRFSGRQFSNSRSEMNVSTLELGDSALYLCASSLAGTGGPEQYFGPGTRLTVT.